This TCR beta chain was found in a study of blood T cells in healthy people across ages. The use of a sample-barcoded 5' primer and a J-beta primer mix characterized a second PCR of roughly 6 to 11 cycles. CDR3-containing paired-end reads numbering at least 2.5 million came from each sample. TCRdb re-analysed the 5' RACE reads in MiXCR, keeping a single row per CDR3 protein. The table includes about 1.6 million distinct CDR3 sequences, about 35% detected once. The CDR3 totals 13 residues. Germline CDR1 is SGHTA and CDR2 is FQGTGA. Trimming took 5 bases from V and 5 from J; bases not matched to a gene: 3. Ten or more counts support this clonotype.

The chain is built from TRBV7-3 and TRBJ2-5; 9 bases line up with TRBD1. The sequencing input was blood. The origin of this receptor is a young woman in good health. The CDR3 spells CASSRDRVETQYF. In nucleotides, the CDR3 is TGTGCCAGCAGCCGGGACAGGGTTGAGACCCAGTACTTC.